One and the same sample provided the 15 T cell receptor beta chains below, sequenced in a study of T cells and Merkel cell carcinoma outcomes. Sequencing used immunoSEQ multiplex PCR; TCRdb keeps in-frame clones, though not all of them. This table holds 8,000 to 9,500 clones, under 90% found once. Sequencing used tumor tissue from Merkel cell carcinoma. These receptors were collected from a human donor with Merkel cell carcinoma.

The chain combines TRBV18 with TRBJ2-1; 10 bases line up with TRBD1. The CDR3 is 14 amino acids. Looked up from germline, CDR1 is KGHSH and CDR2 is LQKENI. V lost 5 bases and J lost 5; bases outside the gene matches: 3. The CDR3 region is CASSTGTGDNEQFF. In DNA form, the CDR3 reads TGTGCCAGCTCAACCGGGACAGGGGACAATGAGCAGTTCTTC.

The chain carries TRBV18 and TRBJ1-1; TRBD1 matches 9 bases. The trim removed 2 bases at V and 6 bases at J, leaving 7 bases unmatched. Looked up from germline, CDR1 is KGHSH and CDR2 is LQKENI. The length of the CDR3 is 15 residues. The DNA of the CDR3 is TGTGCCAGCTCACCAGGGGGACAGGGTGGTGCTGAAGCTTTCTTT. It codes for CASSPGGQGGAEAFF.

The chain recombines TRBV7-6 with TRBJ1-6; D gene uncertain. The V end lost 0 bases, the J end lost 8 bases, and 5 bases lay between the germline ends. CDR1 and CDR2 from the germline V gene are SGHVS and FNYEAQ. CDR3 length: 13 amino acids. CDR3 in amino acids: CASSLAGYSPLHF. The CDR3 bases are TGTGCCAGCAGCTTAGCGGGGTATTCACCCCTCCACTTT. Drawing the rest from reference TRBV7-6 and TRBJ1-6, the complete variable domain is GAGVSQSPRYKVTKRGQDVALRCDPISGHVSLYWYRQALGQGPEFLTYFNYEAQQDKSGLPNDRFSAERPEGSISTLTIQRTEQRDSAMYRCASSLAGYSPLHFGNGTRLTVT.

The chain links TRBV5-1 to TRBJ1-1, with TRBD1 as a possible D gene (5 bases). V shed 6 bases and J shed 4 bases, with 16 bases lying between them. The CDR3 totals 14 residues. CDR1 and CDR2 (germline): SGHRS, YFSETQ. The CDR3 here is CASMLSGTGTEAFF. The CDR3 DNA follows: TGCGCCAGCATGTTGTCTGGGACGGGCACTGAAGCTTTCTTT.

This chain joins TRBV6-5 and TRBJ2-7; D uncertain. The CDR3 covers 14 residues. Germline V gives CDR1 MNHEY, CDR2 SVGAGI. Trimming stripped 3 bases from V and 0 bases from J, with 9 bases between. In nucleotides, the CDR3 is TGTGCCAGCAGTTATCAGTGGACCTCCTACGAGCAGTACTTC. Translated: CASSYQWTSYEQYF.

The rearrangement joins TRBV4-1 to TRBJ1-2; 8 nucleotides match TRBD1. There are 14 residues in the CDR3. The ends lost 3 bases at V and 7 bases at J; junction bases unmatched: 7. Germline CDR1 is MGHRA and CDR2 is YSYEKL. The chain's CDR3 is CASSHADRESGYTF. The CDR3 DNA reads TGCGCCAGCAGCCACGCGGACAGGGAGAGTGGCTACACCTTC.

The chain uses TRBV7-6 and TRBJ2-7; D is ambiguous. V lost 11 bases and J lost 5, with 13 bases in between. Germline CDR1 SGHVS, CDR2 FNYEAQ. The CDR3 is 11 amino acids. CDR3 DNA sequence: TGTGCCGTGGGGTTGGTCCACGAGCAGTACTTC. Its translation is CAVGLVHEQYF.

This clone has a handful of counts. This rearrangement joins TRBV5-8 to TRBJ1-4; D is ambiguous. Germline V lookup: CDR1 SGHTS, CDR2 YDEGEE. Trimming pared 4 bases from V and 3 bases from J, leaving 16 bases between. The CDR3 is 16 amino acids. CDR3 bases: TGTGCCAGCAGCCCCCTACGACGGGGAGCTAATGAAAAACTGTTTTTT. Translation: CASSPLRRGANEKLFF.

This clone was detected once. J is TRBJ1-1 and V is TRBV4-1; D is perhaps TRBD1 (5 bases). Germline V gene data show CDR1 as MGHRA and CDR2 as YSYEKL. Trimming removed 1 base from V and 4 bases from J, with 7 bases in between. This CDR3 is built from 13 residues. The CDR3, as DNA: TGCGCCAGCAGCCAAGGTAGGGGCACTGAAGCTTTCTTT. Translating it yields CASSQGRGTEAFF.

The V gene is TRBV5-4, the J gene TRBJ1-4, with TRBD1 matching over 8 bases. CDR1 and CDR2 (germline): SGHNT, YYREEE (reference sequence). Unmatched junction bases numbered 2, after V lost 0 bases and J lost 7 bases. CDR3 size: 14 residues. CDR3 in DNA: TGTGCCAGCAGCTTGGGACAGGGGACTGAAAAACTGTTTTTT. Its protein product is CASSLGQGTEKLFF.

The V gene is TRBV5-1, the J gene TRBJ2-1, with D tentatively TRBD2 (6 bases). CDR1 is SGHRS and CDR2 is YFSETQ in the germline V gene. V was trimmed by 0 bases and J by 6 bases, leaving 10 bases between them. The CDR3 has 14 amino acids. This CDR3 reads CASSLGSGPNEQFF. The CDR3 nucleotides are TGCGCCAGCAGCTTGGGGAGCGGGCCCAATGAGCAGTTCTTC.

This chain joins TRBV28 and TRBJ1-5; D perhaps matches TRBD1 (6 bases). CDR3 size: 12 residues. Trimming shortened V by 5 bases and J by 10 bases, and 12 bases separated the two germline ends. Germline CDR1 and CDR2: MDHEN and SYDVKM. The CDR3 loop reads CASSPGQLPQHF. CDR3 bases: TGTGCCAGCAGTCCGGGACAATTACCCCAGCATTTT.

The chain couples TRBV7-9 to TRBJ2-2; no firm D call. This CDR3 contains 15 residues. Trimming removed 1 base from V and 6 bases from J, with 12 bases in between. The V gene's germline CDR1 is SEHNR and CDR2 FQNEAQ (reference sequence). CDR3 amino acids: CASSLEQRAAGELFF. In DNA, the CDR3 is TGTGCCAGCAGCTTAGAACAGCGTGCGGCCGGGGAGCTGTTTTTT.

The rearrangement joins TRBV5-1 to TRBJ1-1; D is perhaps TRBD1 (5 bases). This CDR3 has 15 amino acids. The ends were cut back, 5 bases at V and 3 bases at J, with 17 bases in the middle. Germline CDR1 and CDR2: SGHRS and YFSETQ. The CDR3 DNA reads TGCGCCAGCAGACAACCGGGGCTTGGCTACACTGAAGCTTTCTTT. Translating it yields CASRQPGLGYTEAFF.

This clone was detected only once. The rearrangement uses TRBV7-2 and TRBJ1-5, with 7 positions matching TRBD1. The V and J ends lost 5 bases and 6 bases, in that order; junction bases with no gene match: 10. Germline loops: CDR1 SGHTA, CDR2 FQGNSA. CDR3 length: 15 amino acids. The chain's CDR3 is CASSVTGDSLQPQHF. CDR3 DNA sequence: TGTGCCAGCAGCGTTACCGGGGACAGCCTTCAGCCCCAGCATTTT.